This T cell receptor beta chain was captured in a study of tumor-infiltrating lymphocytes in localized non-small cell lung cancer. Regarding the study as a whole: Compared with uninvolved lung, tumors showed higher T cell infiltration by TCRbeta sequencing. Immunotypes IM1 and IM2 had similar TCR-derived T-cell fractions.

A remark on this clone: Its antigen is unidentified.

Repertoires were generated with immunoSEQ multiplex PCR, while TCRdb's copy carries only in-frame clones and drops some. The repertoire includes 20,000 to 25,000 clones, 50% to 80% of them detected once, and under 7% sits in the top ten. This CDR3 comprises 16 residues. Germline CDR1 reads SEHNR; CDR2 reads FQNEAQ (reference sequence). Trimming removed 3 bases from V and 2 bases from J; junction bases left unmatched: 7. Input material: lung tumor tissue. This chain links TRBV7-9 with TRBJ2-7; 10 positions agree with TRBD2. This sequence originates from a human donor with non-small cell lung cancer. The CDR3, as DNA: TGTGCCAGCAGCTTCGCCAGCGGACTAGCGGCCTACGAGCAGTACTTC. This encodes CASSFASGLAAYEQYF. Drawing the rest from reference TRBV7-9 and TRBJ2-7, the complete variable domain is DTGVSQNPRHKITKRGQNVTFRCDPISEHNRLYWYRQTLGQGPEFLTYFQNEAQLEKSRLLSDRFSAERPKGSFSTLEIQRTEQGDSAMYLCASSFASGLAAYEQYFGPGTRLTVT.